Sequencing of this TCR beta chain was carried out in a study of T cells in Graves' hyperthyroidism and ophthalmopathy (dated by TCRdb to the late 2010s). Background on the whole study: Peripheral blood samples were taken at the time of initial diagnosis, prior to any treatment. Thyroid tissue and blood T-cell repertoires from about six Graves' hyperthyroidism patients were also compared in the study. An independent validation cohort of fewer than 20 hyperthyroidism patients and approximately 15 patients who later progressed to ophthalmopathy tested prospective prediction of ophthalmopathy. The 90 to 100 discovery patients were randomly split 7:3 into training and test sets. TCR Vbeta CDR3 sequencing of 130 to 150 peripheral blood samples (over 40 ophthalmopathy, roughly 72 hyperthyroidism and roughly 17 progressor patients) is reported in the paper. TCR V-J signatures able to tell the groups apart were searched for in a discovery cohort of 90 to 100 patients, of whom 43 had Graves' ophthalmopathy and 55 to 60 had stable Graves' hyperthyroidism. After sampling, hyperthyroidism patients received methimazole starting at 30 mg daily, and ophthalmopathy patients received high-dose intravenous methylprednisolone.

This clonotype has ten or more counts. Its cognate antigen has yet to be identified. It has no much larger one-base neighbor in the sample; base qualities were not kept. Graves' hyperthyroidism was defined as stable when no progression to ophthalmopathy occurred over 18 months of follow-up. Hyperthyroidism patients were newly diagnosed, had a disease duration of under 2 months, and were aged 18 to 65 years. Any patient with an uncontrolled infection, another autoimmune disease, pregnancy or lactation was excluded. Diagnoses were based on clinical symptoms, serum thyroxine and TRAb, thyroid ultrasound and orbital computed tomography. PBMCs were separated from roughly 10 ml of fresh peripheral blood using Ficoll-Paque density gradient centrifugation. Trizol reagent was used to extract total RNA, and RNA quality was then checked on an Agilent 2100 Bioanalyzer. V lost 8 bases and J lost 7 bases; the stretch between them is 23 bases long. The CDR3 runs 15 amino acids, cysteine and phenylalanine included. The sequence is cut down to CDR3 DNA, 45 bases in frame from base 1. Reading the germline V gene (reference sequence) gives CDR1 LNHDA and CDR2 SQIVND.

The TCR beta CDR3 regions were amplified from RNA transcripts. For the first round of RT-PCR on the TCR CDR3, the HTBI primer set was used together with the Qiagen OneStep RT-PCR kit. The libraries were constructed in a second round of multiplex PCR and then size-selected and purified. Libraries were sequenced paired-end with 100 bp reads on an Illumina HiSeq2000. Under the source paper's analysis protocol: Raw data were processed with SOAPnuke, discarding reads with adapters, uncalled bases, mean Phred below 15, or no exact constant-primer or identifier match. COPE v1.2.5 was used to merge high-quality paired reads, and clonotypes were defined as unique nucleotide sequences. MiTCR v1.1 was used to align the clonotypes against IMGT TRBV, TRBD and TRBJ reference segments. The analysis was restricted to V-J combinations with a frequency above 0.0001, which together covered over 99% of the repertoires. The TCS score was defined as the ratio of F50 (clonal expansion) to E x V (chaos), calculated using BLOSUM62-based TCRdist between CDR3 peptides within each V-J. Welch's t-statistics and random forest reduced 500 to 650 V-J features to 10 to 15, which were used in a naive Bayes classifier (R e1071). TCRdb ran its own pipeline on the public reads, namely fastp trimming at Q25 and MiXCR clone calling, and kept in-frame beta chains. Rows with one shared CDR3 protein collapse into an entry with the most common genes and DNA. The V and J calls reflect TCRdb's pipeline rather than the authors' work. A total of 300,000 to 350,000 distinct CDR3 sequences appear in this sample, about 21% of them only once. The top ten hold about 50% of the sample.

What the research found in general, with its limitations: During validation, the model predicted progression to ophthalmopathy a median of roughly 7.1 months ahead of onset, with almost 71% sensitivity and 72.22% specificity. Blood samples also contained most of the expanded thyroid clonotypes (frequency above 0.001), which suggests that blood repertoires may reflect thyroid immune responses. Ophthalmopathy was separated from stable hyperthyroidism by a 13 V-J signature model, with 85% to 90% sensitivity and approximately 81% specificity obtained in cross-validation and 80%/75% obtained in testing. No statistical method was used to fix the sample size in advance, and group allocation was not hidden from the investigators.

The TCR was taken from a woman aged 45 to 65 with Graves' hyperthyroidism. The V and J segments used are TRBV19 and TRBJ1-2; TRBD1 is a weak D gene call, 5 bases matching. Material: blood. The DNA sequence follows: TGTGCCAGTCAGACCGGGACCACTATTTTGAGTGGCTACACCTTC. This gives the protein CASQTGTTILSGYTF.